The entry below describes one T cell receptor beta chain. Its antigen is not identified. This clone may be a read error of a much larger clone one base away. These data originate in a study of T-cell reconstitution after alpha-beta-depleted transplantation in children. Study observations and caveats: After transplant, high TCRbeta diversity at day 60 in some patients arose from surviving recipient T cells and thymic progenitors. Approximately two months post-transplant, alpha-beta T cells reportedly originated from several hundred expanded graft clones. After one year, T-cell counts and TCRbeta diversity mostly came from new T cells.

Preparation of the TCRbeta library was carried out with unique molecular identifiers. TCRdb used MiXCR to reprocess the PCR reads, holding one entry per CDR3 protein. This table holds approximately 210,000 distinct CDR3 sequences, under 20% found once. Trimming removed 4 bases from V and 3 bases from J, with 4 bases in between. This CDR3 has 11 residues. Germline assignment: CDR1 MNHEY and CDR2 SMNVEV (reference sequence). This sequence joins TRBV27 and TRBJ2-7; D uncertain. The sequence was obtained from a male patient between 2 and 9 years old who had a stem cell transplant for acute lymphoblastic leukemia, so the T cells may come from the graft donor. This sample comprised PBMCs, mostly from graft donor cells, obtained 360 days after TCRalphabeta/CD19-depleted stem cell transplant. As DNA, the CDR3 is TGTGCCAGCAGTTCCTTCTACGAGCAGTACTTC. Residues: CASSSFYEQYF.